Described below is a single T cell receptor beta chain sequence and its context. What it recognizes is unknown. Specified time point: week 11, during vaccination. In the vaccine, a single dose held 300 ug of the mutant IDH1 20-mer peptide, along with topical imiquimod. These data come from a study of a mutant IDH1 vaccine in newly diagnosed glioma. Study summary: Prior therapy was radiotherapy, temozolomide, or both; most received both.

This CDR3 contains 13 residues. Trimming shortened V by 0 bases and J by 15 bases, and 15 bases separated the two germline ends. Germline V CDR1 and CDR2: SGHDN, FVKESK. Clones were sequenced by immunoSEQ multiplex PCR, and TCRdb holds only the in-frame ones, with some missing. The table records tens of thousands of clones, 70% to 85% of them present only once. The chain joins TRBV14 to TRBJ2-1, with D perhaps assigned TRBD1 or TRBD2 (5 bases each). This TCR was sampled from a woman aged 45-65 years with glioma. Sequenced material: PBMCs, taken from a glioma patient whose treatment included an IDH1 peptide vaccine. The CDR3 sequence: CASSQDDRGERFF. The DNA for the CDR3 is TGTGCCAGCAGCCAAGATGATCGAGGGGAGAGGTTCTTC.